A single sample is the source of the 17 T cell receptor beta chains below, sequenced in a study of T cell responses to AZD1222 COVID-19 vaccine. Sequencing used immunoSEQ multiplex PCR; TCRdb keeps in-frame clones, though not all of them. The table lists about 79,000 clones, around 80% of them singletons. The sample in question was peripheral blood, obtained on day 0 of AZD1222 vaccination. These receptor sequences come from an adult in good health.

This clone was observed a few times. This chain joins TRBV30 and TRBJ2-2, with 8 bases matching TRBD1. This CDR3 contains 16 residues. Trimming at V came to 2 bases and at J to 0 bases, leaving 5 bases not matched to a gene. CDR1 is GTSNPN and CDR2 is SVGIG in the germline V gene (reference sequence). The CDR3 sequence is CAWSPLGQANTGELFF. In nucleotides, the CDR3 is TGTGCCTGGAGTCCCCTGGGACAGGCGAACACCGGGGAGCTGTTTTTT.

The chain couples TRBV18 to TRBJ2-2, with 11 bases identical to TRBD1. The V gene end was trimmed by 3 bases and the J gene end by 0 bases; junction bases not matched to a gene: 6. Germline values: CDR1 KGHSH, CDR2 LQKENI. The CDR3 has 18 residues. CDR3 amino acids: CASSPTTGQGANTGELFF. The DNA of the CDR3 is TGTGCCAGCTCACCTACCACGGGACAGGGGGCGAACACCGGGGAGCTGTTTTTT. Complete variable domain (other parts from reference TRBV18 and TRBJ2-2): NAGVMQNPRHLVRRRGQEARLRCSPMKGHSHVYWYRQLPEEGLKFMVYLQKENIIDESGMPKERFSAEFPKEGPSILRIQQVVRGDSAAYFCASSPTTGQGANTGELFFGEGSRLTVL.

V usage is TRBV10-2 and J usage is TRBJ1-5, with D unresolved. Germline V gene data show CDR1 as WSHSY and CDR2 as SAAADI. This CDR3 region has 13 residues. V lost 0 bases and J 9 bases, leaving 9 bases between the germline ends. As DNA, the CDR3 is TGCGCCAGCAGTGAGTCGACCCGAACGCCCCAGCATTTT. Translated: CASSESTRTPQHF.

This sequence joins TRBV5-4 and TRBJ2-2; D is perhaps TRBD1 (5 bases). The CDR3 covers 15 residues. The V gene lost 7 bases and the J gene lost 3 bases, with 16 bases spanning the gap. Germline V gene sequence: CDR1 SGHNT, CDR2 YYREEE (reference sequence). The CDR3 sequence is CASQRGSSDTGELFF. In DNA form, the CDR3 reads TGTGCCAGCCAAAGGGGTAGCAGCGACACCGGGGAGCTGTTTTTT.

This clone was found once. The CDR3 is CASSQGKFGSEQYF. CDR3 bases: TGTGCCAGCAGCCAAGGCAAGTTTGGCTCCGAGCAGTACTTC. The genes are TRBV11-2 and TRBJ2-7, with D hard to call. The germline V gene has CDR1 SGHAT and CDR2 FQNNGV. V lost 5 bases, J lost 6 bases, and 17 bases lay in between. The CDR3 runs 14 residues.

The V call is TRBV12-3 or TRBV12-4, the J call TRBJ1-1; D is perhaps TRBD1 (5 bases). The CDR3 is 12 residues long. V was trimmed by 6 bases and J by 5 bases, leaving 10 bases between them. This CDR3 is CASRSKGTEAFF. The CDR3 DNA reads TGTGCCAGCAGGTCGAAGGGGACTGAAGCTTTCTTT.

This clone was seen just once. The chain links TRBV24-1 to TRBJ2-1, with 15 bases fitting TRBD2. Trimming took 4 bases from V and 6 from J; bases not matched to a gene: 3. CDR1 and CDR2 from the germline V gene are KGHDR and SFDVKD. This CDR3 has 16 residues. The CDR3 sequence is CATSDSGLAGGNEQFF. CDR3 coding DNA: TGTGCCACCAGTGACTCGGGACTAGCGGGAGGCAATGAGCAGTTCTTC.

V usage is TRBV24-1 and J usage is TRBJ2-1; D is perhaps TRBD2 (5 bases). This CDR3 region has 12 residues. Germline CDR1 and CDR2: KGHDR and SFDVKD. With 5 bases removed from V and 9 bases from J, the gap between germline ends came to 10 bases. CDR3 sequence (DNA): TGTGCCACCAGTGGTGGGAGCGGTGAGCAGTTCTTC. Translated, it gives CATSGGSGEQFF.

The chain combines TRBV5-1 with TRBJ2-1, with D tentatively TRBD1 or TRBD2 (6 bases each). This CDR3 is 16 amino acids long. Trimming shortened V by 0 bases and J by 5 bases, and 15 bases separated the two germline ends. CDR1 is SGHRS and CDR2 is YFSETQ in the germline V gene. CDR3 protein: CASSLAVGGSHNEQFF. DNA of the CDR3: TGCGCCAGCAGCTTGGCGGTGGGGGGCTCACACAATGAGCAGTTCTTC. The full variable domain, with the rest looked up from reference TRBV5-1 and TRBJ2-1, is KAGVTQTPRYLIKTRGQQVTLSCSPISGHRSVSWYQQTPGQGLQFLFEYFSETQRNKGNFPGRFSGRQFSNSRSEMNVSTLELGDSALYLCASSLAVGGSHNEQFFGPGTRLTVL.

The rearrangement links TRBV14 to TRBJ2-2; either TRBD1 or TRBD2 may fit D (6 bases each). The CDR3 runs 17 residues. V was shortened by 4 bases and J by 6 bases, with 21 bases between the two germline ends. The germline CDR1 and CDR2 sequences are SGHDN and FVKESK. This CDR3 is CASSPIRGATGSGELFF. The DNA of the CDR3 is TGTGCCAGCAGCCCAATAAGGGGGGCAACTGGATCCGGGGAGCTGTTTTTT.

The chain recombines TRBV29-1 with TRBJ1-3; TRBD1 agrees at 8 bases. Germline assignment: CDR1 SQVTM and CDR2 ANQGSEA. The CDR3 contains 14 residues. The J segment lost 0 bases and the V segment lost 7 bases, leaving 5 bases of the junction unmatched. The CDR3 is CSARTGSSGNTIYF. The CDR3 DNA reads as TGCAGCGCAAGGACAGGGAGCTCTGGAAACACCATATATTTT.

The V gene is TRBV20-1, the J gene TRBJ2-1, with unresolved D. This CDR3 comprises 11 residues. Per the germline V gene, CDR1 is DFQATT and CDR2 is SNEGSKA (reference sequence). V shed 5 bases and J shed 4 bases, with 6 bases lying between them. DNA of the CDR3: TGCAGTGCTTCAAGGTACAATGAGCAGTTCTTC. It translates to CSASRYNEQFF.

This sequence joins TRBV3-1 (or the pseudogene TRBV3-2) and TRBJ1-1, with D possibly TRBD1 on 5 matching bases. Looked up from germline, CDR1 is LGHDT and CDR2 is YNNKEL (reference sequence). The V gene lost 4 bases and the J gene lost 11 bases, with 14 bases spanning the gap. The length of the CDR3 is 12 residues. The CDR3 bases are TGTGCCAGCAGCCCCCACGGGGGAGCGGCTTTCTTT. The encoded protein is CASSPHGGAAFF.

The chain is built from TRBV28 and TRBJ1-4; TRBD1 agrees at 10 bases. Looked up from germline, CDR1 is MDHEN and CDR2 is SYDVKM. V lost 3 bases, J lost 7 bases, and 5 bases stayed unmatched. CDR3 length equals 15 residues. Written as DNA, the CDR3 is TGTGCCAGCAGTTTTGGGGACAGGGGACGTGAAAAACTGTTTTTT. Translated: CASSFGDRGREKLFF. The entire variable domain, with the rest obtained from reference TRBV28 and TRBJ1-4, is as follows: DVKVTQSSRYLVKRTGEKVFLECVQDMDHENMFWYRQDPGLGLRLIYFSYDVKMKEKGDIPEGYSVSREKKERFSLILESASTNQTSMYLCASSFGDRGREKLFFGSGTQLSVL.

This clone came up once. The chain joins TRBV27 to TRBJ2-1, with 7 bases identical to TRBD1. Germline V gene sequence: CDR1 MNHEY, CDR2 SMNVEV (reference sequence). J lost 5 bases, V lost 5 bases, and 6 bases had no gene match. This CDR3 has 14 residues. This CDR3 reads CASSARQGDNEQFF. In DNA form, the CDR3 reads TGTGCCAGCAGTGCGCGACAGGGCGACAATGAGCAGTTCTTC.

This chain joins TRBV15 and TRBJ2-7; D may be TRBD1 or TRBD2 (5 bases each). Trimming left V 0 bases short and J 7 bases short, with 13 bases between. There are 14 residues in the CDR3. CDR1 is LNHNV, CDR2 YYDKDF, per germline (reference sequence). In DNA form, the CDR3 reads TGTGCCACCAGCAGAGATCGGGGCCTGGGTGAGCAGTACTTC. It translates to CATSRDRGLGEQYF.

Only one count was recorded for this clone. The rearrangement links TRBV18 to TRBJ1-2, with unresolved D. This CDR3 has 15 amino acids. Germline V CDR1 and CDR2: KGHSH, LQKENI. V was cut by 3 bases and J by 2 bases, with 13 bases left in between. DNA of the CDR3: TGTGCCAGCTCACCCGAATCGGGGTCGAACTATGGCTACACCTTC. It encodes CASSPESGSNYGYTF.